This T cell receptor beta chain was profiled in a study of T cell repertoires in cytomegalovirus infection. Overall study context: CMV epitopes, recently identified HLA-C-restricted and well-studied HLA-B-restricted, were used.

A note on this clonotype: Its antigen remains unknown.

Each CDR3 protein is one row after TCRdb ran MiXCR on the reads. In the table there are hundreds of thousands of distinct CDR3 sequences, approximately 46% of which are singletons. The CDR3 sequence is 14 residues long. Trimming pared 2 bases from V and 7 bases from J, leaving 12 bases between. Germline values: CDR1 MNHEY, CDR2 SMNVEV (reference sequence). The clonotype comes from a human donor in good health (CMV status not recorded). Some clones in this sample may be carry-over from other donors' samples. The material was cultured PBMCs, obtained from culture after CMV antigen stimulation. The chain links TRBV27 to TRBJ2-1, with D perhaps matching TRBD2 (6 bases). The CDR3 DNA follows: TGTGCCAGCAGTTTACGAGGCGGGGAGAATGAGCAGTTCTTC. This gives the protein CASSLRGGENEQFF.